The text below deals with one T cell receptor beta chain. Its antigen is unidentified. Germline V CDR1 and CDR2: MNHEY, SMNVEV (reference sequence). The CDR3 has 17 residues. The V and J ends lost 3 bases and 4 bases respectively, with 21 bases between them. The repertoire was sequenced with immunoSEQ multiplex PCR; TCRdb's copy has only in-frame clones and lacks some. Here the sample spans over 130,000 clones, roughly 88% being singletons. This record comes from a study of T cell responses to AZD1222 COVID-19 vaccine. Study-wide results and caveats: It should be noted that donors were predominantly white British and more often female, and clonal diversity was possibly underestimated. There were vaccine-associated CD4 TCRs across spike, dominant at 160-218 and 743-854. Nearly half of the spike-specific TCRs reportedly recognize variant regions that carry no mutations. After the peak T cell response, and only then, were repertoires sampled.

The TCR comes from an adult in good health. The input for sequencing was peripheral blood, taken on day 0 of AZD1222 vaccination. The chain recombines TRBV27 with TRBJ1-2; weak D call: TRBD1 (6 bases). The CDR3 nucleotides read TGTGCCAGCAGTTTCATCACAAGGGGGGGGGCGGGCTATGGCTACACCTTC. It specifies CASSFITRGGAGYGYTF.